The next 21 T cell receptor beta chains were all read from a single sample in a study of OX40 agonist ivuxolimab in advanced cancers. Clones were sequenced by immunoSEQ multiplex PCR, and TCRdb holds only the in-frame ones, with some missing. This table holds over 60,000 clones, around 89% found once. Sequenced material: CD4+ or CD8+ T cells sorted from blood, taken in a trial of the OX40 agonist ivuxolimab. The receptor source for this set is an adult with an advanced solid tumor such as melanoma, head and neck, liver or kidney cancer.

This clone was observed a single time. CDR3 DNA: TGTGCCAGCAGCCAGCCGGACAGAGGAACTTACGAGCAGTACTTC. Amino acids: CASSQPDRGTYEQYF. V is TRBV16 and J is TRBJ2-7; maybe TRBD1 (6 bases). With 3 bases removed from V and 4 bases from J, the gap between germline ends came to 16 bases. The CDR3 runs to 15 residues. Germline CDR1 is KGHSY and CDR2 is FQNENV.

The rearrangement joins TRBV16 to TRBJ2-2; D tentatively fits TRBD1 or TRBD2 (5 bases each). V was cut by 8 bases and J by 2 bases, with 12 bases left in between. The CDR3 runs 14 residues. Germline-derived CDR1 and CDR2 are KGHSY and FQNENV. In nucleotides, the CDR3 is TGTGCCAGCCGATGGGGGAGTAACACCGGGGAGCTGTTTTTT. Its protein product is CASRWGSNTGELFF. The whole variable domain, filled in from reference TRBV16 and TRBJ2-2, reads GEEVAQTPKHLVRGEGQKAKLYCAPIKGHSYVFWYQQVLKNEFKFLISFQNENVFDETGMPKERFSAKCLPNSPCSLEIQATKLEDSAVYFCASRWGSNTGELFFGEGSRLTVL.

This clone appeared a single time. V is TRBV27 and J is TRBJ2-2; TRBD1 aligns across 11 bases. Germline lookup yields CDR1 MNHEY and CDR2 SMNVEV (reference sequence). J lost 7 bases, V lost 2 bases, and 9 bases had no gene match. This CDR3 has 17 amino acids. The CDR3 DNA sequence: TGTGCCAGCAGTTTAGGACAGGGGGCAGTTTTAGTCGGGGAGCTGTTTTTT. This encodes CASSLGQGAVLVGELFF.

The chain is built from TRBV6-1 and TRBJ1-1, with D tentatively TRBD1 (5 bases). Trimming stripped 7 bases from V and 3 bases from J, with 18 bases between. Looked up from germline, CDR1 is MNHNS and CDR2 is SASEGT. The length of the CDR3 is 15 residues. The CDR3 region is CASTLNEGGDTEAFF. DNA for the CDR3: TGTGCCAGCACCCTAAACGAGGGAGGGGACACTGAAGCTTTCTTT.

The rearrangement uses TRBV10-3 and TRBJ2-5; 14 bases match TRBD2. In germline, CDR1 is ENHRY, CDR2 SYGVKD. The trim removed 4 bases at V and 5 bases at J, leaving 9 bases unmatched. CDR3 length equals 17 residues. This CDR3 reads CAISGGLAGVIDETQYF. The CDR3 nucleotides read TGTGCCATCAGTGGGGGACTAGCGGGAGTTATTGATGAGACCCAGTACTTC.

This chain joins TRBV18 and TRBJ1-5, with 7 bases aligning to TRBD1. The ends lost 0 bases at V and 7 bases at J; junction bases unmatched: 3. Germline CDR1 reads KGHSH; CDR2 reads LQKENI. CDR3 length: 14 amino acids. The CDR3 sequence: CASSPPGQRQPQHF. CDR3 DNA: TGTGCCAGCTCACCACCGGGACAGAGGCAGCCCCAGCATTTT.

The chain combines TRBV2 with TRBJ1-2; TRBD1 agrees at 7 bases. The CDR3 is 15 residues long. J lost 7 bases, V lost 0 bases, and 8 bases had no gene match. Germline CDR1 and CDR2: SNHLY and FYNNEI. The CDR3 nucleotides are TGTGCCAGCAGTGAAGCGAGGGGGCTAGGAAGTGGCTACACCTTC. Amino acid sequence: CASSEARGLGSGYTF.

The chain employs TRBV4-2 and TRBJ2-5, with 8 bases matching TRBD1. With V trimmed by 4 bases and J by 5 bases, 9 bases remained unmatched. Germline loops: CDR1 LGHNA, CDR2 YNFKEQ. CDR3 length: 15 residues. The CDR3 sequence is CASSRQVQGAETQYF. The DNA of the CDR3 is TGTGCCAGCAGCCGGCAGGTCCAGGGGGCGGAGACCCAGTACTTC.

V gene TRBV5-1 combines with J gene TRBJ2-2; TRBD2 matches 13 bases. CDR3 size: 16 residues. Germline CDR1 is SGHRS and CDR2 is YFSETQ. J lost 7 bases, V lost 5 bases, and 8 bases had no gene match. CDR3 amino acids: CASRTGLAGVDGELFF. The CDR3 DNA reads TGCGCCAGCAGAACCGGACTAGCGGGAGTGGACGGGGAGCTGTTTTTT.

The genes are TRBV7-9 and TRBJ1-6, with TRBD1 matching over 7 bases. The V gene end was trimmed by 1 base and the J gene end by 16 bases; junction bases not matched to a gene: 4. The CDR3 loop spans 12 amino acids. Looked up from germline, CDR1 is SEHNR and CDR2 is FQNEAQ (reference sequence). The CDR3 loop is CASSLEQGLLHF. DNA of the CDR3: TGTGCCAGCAGCTTAGAACAGGGGTTACTCCACTTT. Based on the CDR3 plus reference TRBV7-9 and TRBJ1-6, the full variable domain is DTGVSQNPRHKITKRGQNVTFRCDPISEHNRLYWYRQTLGQGPEFLTYFQNEAQLEKSRLLSDRFSAERPKGSFSTLEIQRTEQGDSAMYLCASSLEQGLLHFGNGTRLTVT.

The chain combines TRBV19 with TRBJ2-1; TRBD2 matches 13 bases. V gave up 5 bases and J gave up 9 bases; unmatched junction bases: 7. The V gene's germline CDR1 is LNHDA and CDR2 SQIVND (reference sequence). The CDR3 loop spans 15 amino acids. The CDR3 region has the DNA TGTGCCAGTAGTGGGACTAGCGGGATAAGTGGTGAGCAGTTCTTC. Protein product: CASSGTSGISGEQFF.

The rearrangement joins TRBV7-2 to TRBJ2-1, with TRBD2 as a possible D gene (6 bases). Trimming took off 10 bases at V and 4 bases at J, with 17 bases between the two ends. The germline V gene has CDR1 SGHTA and CDR2 FQGNSA. There are 14 residues in the CDR3. DNA of the CDR3: TGTGCCACCCAAGAAACGGGAGCGTACAATGAGCAGTTCTTC. Its protein product is CATQETGAYNEQFF. Combining the CDR3 with reference TRBV7-2 and TRBJ2-1 gives the whole variable domain GAGVSQSPSNKVTEKGKDVELRCDPISGHTALYWYRQSLGQGLEFLIYFQGNSAPDKSGLPSDRFSAERTGGSVSTLTIQRTQQEDSAVYLCATQETGAYNEQFFGPGTRLTVL.

V usage is TRBV19 and J usage is TRBJ1-1; TRBD1 might be the D (5 bases). This CDR3 contains 12 residues. Trimming pared 1 base from V and 7 bases from J, leaving 7 bases between. Germline V CDR1 and CDR2: LNHDA, SQIVND (reference sequence). CDR3 sequence reads: CASSIGDGEAFF. The CDR3 coding sequence is TGTGCCAGTAGTATAGGGGACGGTGAAGCTTTCTTT.

The genes are TRBV5-8 and TRBJ2-7; a possible D gene is TRBD2 (5 bases). Trimming took 6 bases from V and 11 from J, leaving 24 bases between them. Germline V CDR1 and CDR2: SGHTS, YDEGEE. CDR3 length: 14 residues. CDR3 DNA: TGTGCCAGCAATAATCCCGGGATCGCGCTGGGTAAGTACTTC. Amino acid sequence: CASNNPGIALGKYF.

About this clone: This specimen includes other DNA sequences encoding the same CDR3. The CDR3 region is CASSFTGNTEAFF. The CDR3 DNA reads as TGTGCCAGCAGTTTTACAGGTAACACTGAAGCTTTCTTT. The chain recombines TRBV27 with TRBJ1-1; the D gene is possibly TRBD1 (5 bases). Per the germline V gene, CDR1 is MNHEY and CDR2 is SMNVEV (reference sequence). The CDR3 totals 13 residues. Between the trimmed V and J ends, which lost 3 bases and 2 bases, there was a span of 7 bases.

The gene calls are TRBV19 and TRBJ1-2, with D perhaps TRBD1 (5 bases). Trimming left V 10 bases short and J 4 bases short, with 22 bases between. CDR3 length: 15 residues. Germline V lookup: CDR1 LNHDA, CDR2 SQIVND (reference sequence). CDR3 nucleotide sequence: TGTGCCACCTGGAACTTAGGAGGGACTTCCTATGGCTACACCTTC. Amino acids: CATWNLGGTSYGYTF.

The gene calls are TRBV5-1 and TRBJ2-3, with no clear D. The germline V gene has CDR1 SGHRS and CDR2 YFSETQ. With 4 bases removed from V and 5 bases from J, the gap between germline ends came to 17 bases. The CDR3 contains 15 residues. The CDR3 DNA reads TGCGCCAGCAGCGTTAGCACCTCCGATGAAGATACGCAGTATTTT. As protein: CASSVSTSDEDTQYF.

The chain links TRBV7-8 to TRBJ2-3, with a tentative D call TRBD2 (6 bases). V dropped 6 bases and J dropped 6 bases, with 13 bases sitting between them. The CDR3 is 13 amino acids. Germline loops: CDR1 SGHVS, CDR2 FQNEAQ. The CDR3 DNA reads TGTGCCAGCAGGCGGAGCGGAGGGGATACGCAGTATTTT. This sequence encodes CASRRSGGDTQYF.

This clone was counted a single time. The rearrangement uses TRBV7-3 and TRBJ2-3; no definite D call. Trimming stripped 5 bases from V and 0 bases from J, with 12 bases between. CDR1 and CDR2 from the germline V gene are SGHTA and FQGTGA. The CDR3 runs to 15 residues. The CDR3 DNA sequence: TGTGCCAGCAGCCAGGACGGTTCTAGCACAGATACGCAGTATTTT. Translated: CASSQDGSSTDTQYF.

This rearrangement joins TRBV9 to TRBJ2-5; D not certain. Germline V gives CDR1 SGDLS, CDR2 YYNGEE. The CDR3 loop spans 12 amino acids. Trimming pared 3 bases from V and 5 bases from J, leaving 8 bases between. CDR3 sequence: CASSAQGETQYF. For the CDR3, the DNA is TGTGCCAGCAGCGCCCAAGGGGAGACCCAGTACTTC.

CDR3 DNA sequence: TGTGCCACCACCTGGTCCCCGGACACTGAAGCTTTCTTT. It translates to CATTWSPDTEAFF. This rearrangement joins TRBV19 to TRBJ1-1; D remains unclear. V lost 10 bases, J lost 3 bases, and 15 bases lay in between. From germline, CDR1 is LNHDA and CDR2 SQIVND (reference sequence). There are 13 residues in the CDR3.